This T cell receptor (beta chain) was captured in a study of cytomegalovirus exposure and HLA in healthy donors. Findings and limits, study-wide: There were under 200 TCR beta chains listed as cytomegalovirus-associated. An analysis done earlier found most TCR beta V segments productive about 87% or about 30% of the time. In a later analysis, HLA-associated TCR beta chains were more clonally expanded than equally common others.

With V trimmed by 3 bases and J by 7 bases, 3 bases remained unmatched. Germline assignment: CDR1 SGHAT and CDR2 FQNNGV. This CDR3 is 14 amino acids long. Amplification used 60 Vbeta primers and 13 Jbeta primers. Clones were sequenced by immunoSEQ multiplex PCR, and TCRdb holds only the in-frame ones, with some missing. Of about 98,000 clones listed, around 86% are singletons. A note on this clone: Its antigen is currently unknown.

The source of this sequence is a female donor in good health and CMV-seropositive. V gene TRBV11-2 combines with J gene TRBJ2-7, with 13 positions matching TRBD2. Sequencing input: PBMCs. The CDR3 region has the DNA TGTGCCAGCAGCTTGGGACTAGCGGGGTTTGAGCAGTACTTC. Residues: CASSLGLAGFEQYF.